This entry is about one TCR beta chain. Its specificity is unknown. The sample is drawn from a study of shared clonotypes between healthy human individuals. Across the whole study: The cohort comprised a couple of women and a few men. Their ages spanned 18 to 49 years. General study results and limits: Sampling covered nothing but blood. Tissue TCR repertoires likely differ from those found in blood. Naive CD4 clonotype sharing across a few donors was about 5%.

In the sorted-subset replicate PCRs, around 220 ng DNA, 25,000 to 35,000 T cell genomes, was used. The assay was immunoSEQ multiplex PCR, and TCRdb's table has in-frame clones only and misses some. This table holds about 2.5 million clones, less than 95% found once. The ends were cut back, 0 bases at V and 5 bases at J, with 15 bases in the middle. The CDR3 has 16 residues. Germline CDR1 is SGHRS and CDR2 is YFSETQ. The material sequenced was naive CD4+ T cells from PBMCs. Subset indicated: CD45RA+ positively selected. This rearrangement joins TRBV5-1 to TRBJ1-3, with D perhaps TRBD1 (5 bases). This TCR came from a man in his late teens or twenties in good health. Some clones in this sample may be carry-over from other donors' samples. The CDR3 sequence is CASSLGGTEPRNTIYF. The CDR3 DNA is TGCGCCAGCAGCTTGGGAGGGACGGAGCCCCGAAACACCATATATTTT. The variable domain in full, completed from reference TRBV5-1 and TRBJ1-3, reads KAGVTQTPRYLIKTRGQQVTLSCSPISGHRSVSWYQQTPGQGLQFLFEYFSETQRNKGNFPGRFSGRQFSNSRSEMNVSTLELGDSALYLCASSLGGTEPRNTIYFGEGSWLTVV.